The clone carrying this T cell receptor beta chain has just a few counts. As the sequencing template, cDNA was produced by extracting RNA and reverse transcribing it. Only in-frame clones appear in the TCRdb table, and some are missing; sequencing was by immunoSEQ multiplex PCR. Among 180,000 or so clones listed, almost 65% were seen once. These data come from a study of CD8+ T cells in alopecia areata. Trimming at V came to 5 bases and at J to 5 bases, leaving 11 bases not matched to a gene. CDR1 and CDR2 (germline): GTSNPN, SVGIG (reference sequence). This CDR3 is 14 amino acids long. Source: CD4+ T cells sorted from blood, taken at week 0. The TCR originated in a human donor with alopecia areata. The rearrangement uses TRBV30 and TRBJ2-7; 8 bases match TRBD1. The CDR3 loop reads CAWDKRRDRNEQYF. In nucleotides, the CDR3 is TGTGCCTGGGACAAGCGTCGGGACAGGAACGAGCAGTACTTC.